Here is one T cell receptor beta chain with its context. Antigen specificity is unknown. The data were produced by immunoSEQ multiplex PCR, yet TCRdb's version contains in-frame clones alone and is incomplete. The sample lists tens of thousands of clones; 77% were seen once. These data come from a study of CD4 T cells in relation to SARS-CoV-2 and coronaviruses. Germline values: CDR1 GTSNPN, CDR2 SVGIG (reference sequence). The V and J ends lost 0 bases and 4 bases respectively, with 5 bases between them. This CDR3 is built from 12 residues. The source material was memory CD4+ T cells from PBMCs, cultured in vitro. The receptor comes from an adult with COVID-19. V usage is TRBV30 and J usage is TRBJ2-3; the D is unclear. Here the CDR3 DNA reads TGTGCCTGGAGTGTACTTGCAGATACGCAGTATTTT. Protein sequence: CAWSVLADTQYF.